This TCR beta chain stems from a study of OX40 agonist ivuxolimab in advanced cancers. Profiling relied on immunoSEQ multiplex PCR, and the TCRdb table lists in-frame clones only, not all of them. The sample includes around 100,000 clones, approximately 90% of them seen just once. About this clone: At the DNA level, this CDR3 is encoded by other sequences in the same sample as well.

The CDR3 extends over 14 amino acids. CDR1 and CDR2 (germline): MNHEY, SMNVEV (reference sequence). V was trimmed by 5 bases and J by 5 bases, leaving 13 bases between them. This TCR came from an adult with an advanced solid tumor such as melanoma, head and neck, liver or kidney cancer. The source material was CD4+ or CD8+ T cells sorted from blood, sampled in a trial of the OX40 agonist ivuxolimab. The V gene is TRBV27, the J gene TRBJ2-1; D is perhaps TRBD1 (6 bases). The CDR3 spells CASSRPQGDNEQFF. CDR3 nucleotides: TGTGCCAGCAGTCGCCCACAGGGAGACAATGAGCAGTTCTTC.